This T cell receptor (beta chain) originates from a study of blood T cell repertoires in COVID-19. About the research overall: COVID-19 samples, acute and convalescent, were from the United States, Italy and Spain. T cells, B-cell-depleted T cells, or PBMCs supplied cDNA or gDNA.

Germline V gene lookup returns CDR1 SNHLY and CDR2 FYNNEI. The CDR3 is 16 amino acids. With 6 bases clipped from V and 7 bases from J, the junction kept 8 bases outside the gene matches. In the original analysis: Amplifying reference gene primers gave estimates of nucleated cell counts. The data were produced by immunoSEQ multiplex PCR, yet TCRdb's version contains in-frame clones alone and is incomplete. V and J calls and clone size are as listed in that table; D and trimming were resolved from the DNA. The table has about 130,000 clones, over 75% seen once. The specimen was peripheral blood. J is TRBJ2-2 and V is TRBV2; TRBD2 aligns across 13 bases. The TCR sequence derives from a woman aged 55-75 years with acute or convalescent COVID-19. The CDR3: CASSRTSGRVSGELFF. Written as DNA, the CDR3 is TGTGCCAGCAGCCGGACTAGCGGGAGAGTCAGCGGGGAGCTGTTTTTT.